Sequencing of this T cell receptor beta chain was carried out in a study of shared clonotypes between healthy human individuals. Regarding the study as a whole: Non-shared clonotypes were found to have lower generation probabilities than the clonotypes that were shared by all four of the sorted-subset donors.

CD45RO negativity and positive selection for CCR7 defined naive CD8 cells, a population that excluded terminally differentiated effector memory CD45RA+ cells. The healthy adult donors were HIV-negative and reported no recent acute infections or vaccinations. Worth noting for this clone: The antigen is undetermined.

Libraries were prepared by immunoSEQ multiplex PCR; TCRdb keeps only in-frame clonotypes and omits some of them. The sample records fewer than 1 million clones, about 97% being singletons. Trimming took 10 bases from V and 3 from J, leaving 15 bases between them. This CDR3 comprises 13 residues. The germline V gene encodes CDR1 SEHNR and CDR2 FQNEAQ (reference sequence). The sequenced material came from naive CD8+ T cells sorted from blood. The origin of this receptor is a young man in good health. The chain uses TRBV7-9 and TRBJ1-1, with D possibly matching TRBD1 (5 bases). The DNA for the CDR3 is TGTGCCAACGACACCGGGGCTGACACTGAAGCTTTCTTT. This sequence encodes CANDTGADTEAFF.